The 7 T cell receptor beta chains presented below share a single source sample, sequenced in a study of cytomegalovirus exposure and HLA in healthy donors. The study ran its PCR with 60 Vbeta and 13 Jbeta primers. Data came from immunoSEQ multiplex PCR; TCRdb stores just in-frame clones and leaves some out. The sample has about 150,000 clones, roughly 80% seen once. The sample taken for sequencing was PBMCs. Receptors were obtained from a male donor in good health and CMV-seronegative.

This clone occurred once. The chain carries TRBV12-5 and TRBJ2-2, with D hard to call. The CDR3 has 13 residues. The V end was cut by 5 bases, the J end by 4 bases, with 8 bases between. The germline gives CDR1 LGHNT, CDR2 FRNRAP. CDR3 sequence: CASGLGATGELFF. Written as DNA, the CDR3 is TGTGCTAGTGGTCTCGGTGCCACCGGGGAGCTGTTTTTT.

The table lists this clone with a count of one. In nucleotides, the CDR3 is TGTGCCAGCAGTGTAGGGAGGAATCAGCCCCAGCATTTT. Protein sequence: CASSVGRNQPQHF. This chain uses TRBV2 with TRBJ1-5, with unresolved D. V lost 4 bases, J lost 4 bases, and 8 bases lay in between. The CDR3 is 13 residues long. Germline-derived CDR1 and CDR2 are SNHLY and FYNNEI.

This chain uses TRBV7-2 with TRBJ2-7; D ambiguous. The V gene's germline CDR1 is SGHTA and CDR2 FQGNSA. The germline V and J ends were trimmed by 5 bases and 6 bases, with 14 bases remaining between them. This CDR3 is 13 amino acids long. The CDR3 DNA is TGTGCCAGCAGCCGTTCAGAGGCTGTCGAGCAGTACTTC. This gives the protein CASSRSEAVEQYF.

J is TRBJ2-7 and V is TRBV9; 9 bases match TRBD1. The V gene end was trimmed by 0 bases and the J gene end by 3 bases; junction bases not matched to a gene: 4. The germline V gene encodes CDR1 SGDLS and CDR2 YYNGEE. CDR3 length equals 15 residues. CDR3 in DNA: TGTGCCAGCAGCGTAGGCGGGGGACAGGGCTACGAGCAGTACTTC. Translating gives CASSVGGGQGYEQYF.

The CDR3 region has the DNA TGTGCCAGCAAGCGAGAGGCTGGGGCCAACGTCCTGACTTTC. This gives the protein CASKREAGANVLTF. This chain links TRBV6-6 with TRBJ2-6; no firm D call. V lost 7 bases and J lost 2, with 9 bases in between. The germline V gene encodes CDR1 MNHNY and CDR2 SVGAGI (reference sequence). This CDR3 has 14 amino acids.

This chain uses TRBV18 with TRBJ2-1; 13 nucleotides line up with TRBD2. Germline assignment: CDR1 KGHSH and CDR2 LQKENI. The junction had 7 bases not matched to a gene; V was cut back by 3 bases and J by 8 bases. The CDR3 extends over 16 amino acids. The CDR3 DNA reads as TGTGCCAGCTCACCCTCACTAGCGGGGGGGCGTGATGAGCAGTTCTTC. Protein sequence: CASSPSLAGGRDEQFF. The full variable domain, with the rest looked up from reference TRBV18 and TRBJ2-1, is NAGVMQNPRHLVRRRGQEARLRCSPMKGHSHVYWYRQLPEEGLKFMVYLQKENIIDESGMPKERFSAEFPKEGPSILRIQQVVRGDSAAYFCASSPSLAGGRDEQFFGPGTRLTVL.

Here the CDR3 DNA reads TGTGCCAGCAGTTACAGCGAGGGAGGCAATCAGCCCCAGCATTTT. Its translation is CASSYSEGGNQPQHF. The chain recombines TRBV6-6 with TRBJ1-5; no reliable D call. The CDR3 totals 15 residues. From germline, CDR1 is MNHNY and CDR2 SVGAGI (reference sequence). The V gene lost 2 bases and the J gene lost 2 bases, with 10 bases spanning the gap.